The T cell receptor beta chain described here comes from a study of cytomegalovirus exposure and HLA in healthy donors. Study outcomes and limitations: Researchers reportedly found TCR beta sequences accurately predicted most subjects' HLA-A and HLA-B alleles. Within a later analysis, the majority of CMV-associated TCR beta chains appeared HLA-restricted.

Germline V CDR1 and CDR2: SGHTA, FQGTGA. The CDR3 has 14 residues. Losses at the gene ends were 3 bases for V and 9 bases for J; bases not matched to a gene: 4. PCR used 60 Vbeta primers and 13 Jbeta primers. Data came from immunoSEQ multiplex PCR; TCRdb stores just in-frame clones and leaves some out. The sample holds around 140,000 clones, 80% to 85% seen once. Of note for this clone: Its target is unknown.

The sequence derives from a woman in her forties or fifties in good health and CMV-seropositive. Sequencing input: PBMCs. The J gene is TRBJ2-1, the V gene TRBV7-3; the match to TRBD2 covers 11 bases. The CDR3, as DNA: TGTGCCAGCAGCTTCACTAGCGGGAGTAGTGAGCAGTTCTTC. Translating it yields CASSFTSGSSEQFF.